The clone carrying this T cell receptor (beta chain) was counted a few times. Its antigen remains unidentified. Primers: 60 Vbeta forward and 13 Jbeta reverse. TCRdb keeps only in-frame clones here, not all; method: immunoSEQ multiplex PCR. The sample yields 120,000 or so clones, roughly four fifths seen once. The junction had 8 bases not matched to a gene; V was cut back by 4 bases and J by 4 bases. CDR1 and CDR2 from the germline V gene are SGHRS and YFSETQ. The CDR3 sequence is 16 residues long. The sample is drawn from a study of cytomegalovirus exposure and HLA in healthy donors. Study findings and constraints: What was likely a sequencing artifact was a cluster of highly shared sequence variants. In a later analysis, TCR beta V- and J-gene trimming showed a link to a missense DCLRE1C variant. The classifier was said to identify cytomegalovirus status with high specificity and sensitivity. Presence/absence analyses took donor sequencing depth as roughly uniform.

J is TRBJ1-2 and V is TRBV5-1; TRBD1 matches at 12 bases. Input material: PBMCs. The source of this sequence is a man aged 50 to 60 in good health and CMV-seropositive. The CDR3 sequence: CASSLGTGGLGYGYTF. The CDR3 DNA reads TGCGCCAGCAGCCTGGGGACAGGGGGCCTTGGCTATGGCTACACCTTC.